The source of this T cell receptor (beta chain) is a study of cytomegalovirus exposure and HLA in healthy donors. 60 Vbeta and 13 Jbeta primers were used in PCR. The repertoire was sequenced with immunoSEQ multiplex PCR; TCRdb's copy has only in-frame clones and lacks some. This sample contains some 50,000 clones. The sequence derives from a woman in her thirties or forties in good health and CMV-seronegative. The specimen sequenced was PBMCs.

CDR3 sequence: CASSALAGGLNEQFF. DNA of the CDR3: TGTGCCAGCAGCGCATTAGCGGGAGGGCTAAATGAGCAGTTCTTC. The chain recombines TRBV7-8 with TRBJ2-1; 11 bases map to TRBD2. Trimming at V came to 5 bases and at J to 7 bases, leaving 7 bases not matched to a gene. This CDR3 is built from 15 residues. Germline V lookup: CDR1 SGHVS, CDR2 FQNEAQ.